A single sample is the source of the 4 T cell receptor beta chains below, sequenced in a study of blood T cell repertoires in COVID-19. TCRdb's table, derived via immunoSEQ multiplex PCR, lists solely in-frame clones and lacks some. Among 150,000 or so clones listed, roughly 88% were seen once. The sequencing sample was made of PBMCs or T cells enriched from blood (not recorded which). The receptor source for this set is a man aged 70-80 years who had been exposed to COVID-19.

The chain links TRBV19 to TRBJ1-6; TRBD1 agrees at 7 bases. V lost 4 bases and J lost 7; bases outside the gene matches: 7. The V gene's germline CDR1 is LNHDA and CDR2 SQIVND (reference sequence). This CDR3 contains 15 residues. The CDR3 DNA reads TGTGCCAGTAGTACAACAGGGGTCGGGAATTCACCCCTCCACTTT. It yields the protein CASSTTGVGNSPLHF.

The chain carries TRBV7-2 and TRBJ2-1; D may be TRBD2 (5 bases). The V gene lost 1 base and the J gene lost 10 bases, with 14 bases spanning the gap. Germline V gives CDR1 SGHTA, CDR2 FQGNSA. The CDR3 runs 14 residues. This CDR3 is CASSLEAGYGEQFF. CDR3 DNA: TGTGCCAGCAGCTTAGAGGCGGGCTACGGGGAGCAGTTCTTC.

The chain recombines TRBV7-2 with TRBJ2-2; maybe TRBD2 (5 bases). The CDR3 has 14 amino acids. Germline CDR1 reads SGHTA; CDR2 reads FQGNSA. V was shortened by 1 base and J by 6 bases, with 9 bases between the two germline ends. The CDR3 sequence: CASSLGDYSGELFF. CDR3 DNA sequence: TGTGCCAGCAGCTTAGGAGACTATTCCGGGGAGCTGTTTTTT.

The chain couples TRBV7-9 to TRBJ1-1; 7 bases agree with TRBD1. Germline-derived CDR1 and CDR2 are SEHNR and FQNEAQ (reference sequence). This CDR3 has 13 residues. V gave up 4 bases and J gave up 4 bases; unmatched junction bases: 3. CDR3 coding DNA: TGTGCCAGCAGCTCCCCAGGGGGCACTGAAGCTTTCTTT. Protein: CASSSPGGTEAFF.